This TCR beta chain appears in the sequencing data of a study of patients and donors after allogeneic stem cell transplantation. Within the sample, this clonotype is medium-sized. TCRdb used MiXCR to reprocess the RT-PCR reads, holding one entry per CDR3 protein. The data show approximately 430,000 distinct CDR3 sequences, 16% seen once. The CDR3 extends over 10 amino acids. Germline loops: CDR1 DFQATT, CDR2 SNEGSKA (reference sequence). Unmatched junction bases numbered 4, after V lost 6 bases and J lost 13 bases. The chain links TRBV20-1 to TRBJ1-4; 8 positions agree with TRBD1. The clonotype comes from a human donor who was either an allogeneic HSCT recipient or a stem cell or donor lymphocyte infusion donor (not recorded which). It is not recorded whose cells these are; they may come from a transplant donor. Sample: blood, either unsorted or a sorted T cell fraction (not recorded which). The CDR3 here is CSAADRALFF. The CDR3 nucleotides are TGCAGTGCGGCGGACAGGGCACTGTTTTTT.